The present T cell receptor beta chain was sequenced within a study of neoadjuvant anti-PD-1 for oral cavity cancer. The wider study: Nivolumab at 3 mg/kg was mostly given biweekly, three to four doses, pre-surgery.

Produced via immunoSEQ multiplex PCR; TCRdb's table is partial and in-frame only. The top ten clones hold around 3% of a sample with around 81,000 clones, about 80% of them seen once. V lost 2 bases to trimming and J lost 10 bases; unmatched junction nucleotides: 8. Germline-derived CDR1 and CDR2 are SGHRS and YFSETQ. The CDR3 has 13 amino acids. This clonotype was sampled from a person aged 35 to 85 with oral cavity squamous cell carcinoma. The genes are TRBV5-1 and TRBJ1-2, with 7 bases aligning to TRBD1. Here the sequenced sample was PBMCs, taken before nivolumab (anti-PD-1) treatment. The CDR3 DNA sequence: TGCGCCAGCAGCTTATTACAGGGGATTGACTACACCTTC. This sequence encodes CASSLLQGIDYTF.